This is a list of T cell receptor beta chains from one sample in a study of blood T cell repertoires in COVID-19. Clones were sequenced by immunoSEQ multiplex PCR, and TCRdb holds only the in-frame ones, with some missing. This sample has under 350,000 clones, with more than 75% found just once. The sample consisted of peripheral blood. Receptors originate from a man between 65 and 85 years old with acute or convalescent COVID-19. CDR3s include the opening cysteine and the closing phenylalanine or tryptophan. Fields, in order: V gene, clone size, D gene, J gene, CDR3 DNA, CDR3 protein. A D gene is named only where the DNA matches it firmly. Size is omitted from some rows. Given values are once, few, many or a class for expanded clones.

TRBV5-5	.	.	TRBJ1-2	TGTGCCAGCAGCTTGCAACAGACCGTCTACACCTTC	CASSLQQTVYTF
TRBV15	.	TRBD1	TRBJ1-4	TGTGCCACCAGCAGAGGGACAGGGACCGAAAAACTGTTTTTT	CATSRGTGTEKLFF
TRBV2	once	.	TRBJ1-5	TGTGCCAGCAGTACACTTCCGGGAAACAATCAGCCCCAGCATTTT	CASSTLPGNNQPQHF
TRBV18	once	.	TRBJ1-1	TGTGCCAGCTCACCTCGGGGGGCGTTGGTCACTGAAGCTTTCTTT	CASSPRGALVTEAFF
TRBV4-3	.	TRBD2	TRBJ2-1	TGCGCCAGCAGCCGGCTATGGACTAGCGGGATCAATGAGCAGTTCTTC	CASSRLWTSGINEQFF
TRBV2	.	TRBD2	TRBJ2-1	TGTGCCAGCAGGGGGACTAGCGGAGGGAGCTCCTACAATGAGCAGTTCTTC	CASRGTSGGSSYNEQFF
TRBV30	.	.	TRBJ2-2	TGTGCCTGGAACACGAACACCGGGGAGCTGTTTTTT	CAWNTNTGELFF
TRBV12-5	.	.	TRBJ2-1	TGTGCTAGTGGTTTGGGAGCCAGCGGTTGGAATGAGCAGTTCTTC	CASGLGASGWNEQFF
TRBV10-3	.	TRBD1	TRBJ1-2	TGTGCCATCAGTGAGACAGGGGACTATGGCTACACCTTC	CAISETGDYGYTF
TRBV4-2	.	TRBD1	TRBJ1-4	TGTGCCAGCAGCCAAGAAGGGACAGGGTGGGAAAAACTGTTTTTT	CASSQEGTGWEKLFF
TRBV5-1	.	TRBD1	TRBJ2-1	TGCGCCAGCAGCTTCGGACAGGTCATGAACAATGAGCAGTTCTTC	CASSFGQVMNNEQFF
TRBV5-6	.	.	TRBJ1-4	TGTGCCAGCAGCTTGAGGCTAGGGGGTAATGAAAAACTGTTTTTT	CASSLRLGGNEKLFF
TRBV6-2/TRBV6-3	.	.	TRBJ2-7	TGTGCCAGCAGTTTTTCAGGACAAATACCGAAACATTCCTACGAGCAGTACTTC	CASSFSGQIPKHSYEQYF
TRBV28	.	.	TRBJ1-1	TGTGCCAGCAGTATACCTGCCTCGGCGGGTACTGAAGCTTTCTTT	CASSIPASAGTEAFF
TRBV18	.	TRBD1	TRBJ1-5	TGTGCCAGCTCAACGGGACAGGGAATTACCTCCCAGCATTTT	CASSTGQGITSQHF
TRBV5-5	.	TRBD2	TRBJ2-1	TGTGCCAGCAGCTTGGGGCTAGCGGGGGGGTTTTCCAGGGACAATGAGCAGTTCTTC	CASSLGLAGGFSRDNEQFF
TRBV7-9	.	TRBD2	TRBJ2-4	TGTGCCAGCAGCGAACTAGCGGAAGGGGACATTCAGTACTTC	CASSELAEGDIQYF
TRBV10-1	.	.	TRBJ2-2	TGCGCCAGCAGTGATGGTGGGTCCGGGTCGAACACCGGGGAGCTGTTTTTT	CASSDGGSGSNTGELFF
TRBV6-5	.	.	TRBJ1-2	TGTGCCAGCAGTTTCCCAGGGCTCGGCTACACCTTC	CASSFPGLGYTF
TRBV5-5	.	TRBD2	TRBJ2-7	TGTGCCAGCAGCCGTGTCGCTGCGGGGGGATCCTACGAGCAGTACTTC	CASSRVAAGGSYEQYF
TRBV28	once	.	TRBJ2-3	TGTGCCAGCACTCTAGTTCGCACAGATACGCAGTATTTT	CASTLVRTDTQYF
TRBV7-2	.	TRBD1	TRBJ2-1	TGTGCCAGCAGCTTAGTACAGGGGGACAATGAGCAGTTCTTC	CASSLVQGDNEQFF
TRBV7-2	.	TRBD2	TRBJ2-1	TGTGCCAGCAGCTTAGCCGGGACTAGACAAGGGAATGAGCAGTTCTTC	CASSLAGTRQGNEQFF
TRBV7-2	.	TRBD1	TRBJ1-2	TGTGCCAGCAGCTTAGGGGGACAGGGGGCGTATGGCTACACCTTC	CASSLGGQGAYGYTF
TRBV4-3	.	.	TRBJ2-1	TGCGCCAGCAGCCAAAGATGGGGGACTTTGTTTGAGCAGTTCTTC	CASSQRWGTLFEQFF
TRBV7-2	.	.	TRBJ1-5	TGTGCCAGCAGTCGAGACAGGACGGGCAATCAGCCCCAGCATTTT	CASSRDRTGNQPQHF
TRBV2	.	TRBD2	TRBJ2-3	TGTGCCAGCACCCTTCGGGCTAGCGGGGCGGCAGATACGCAGTATTTT	CASTLRASGAADTQYF
TRBV7-2	.	.	TRBJ2-7	TGTGCCAGCAGCTTAAGGACTCATAGCTCCTACGAGCAGTACTTC	CASSLRTHSSYEQYF
TRBV4-1	few	TRBD1	TRBJ2-1	TGCGCCAGCAGCCAAGAGGGGACAGGCTACAATGAGCAGTTCTTC	CASSQEGTGYNEQFF
TRBV3-1/TRBV3-2	.	TRBD2	TRBJ2-5	TGTGCCAGCAGCGCCGGAGGGACTAGCGGGGAGACCCAGTACTTC	CASSAGGTSGETQYF
TRBV5-4	.	TRBD1	TRBJ1-4	TGTGCCAGCAGCCTGGGACAGGGGGGTAATGAAAAACTGTTTTTT	CASSLGQGGNEKLFF
TRBV6-2/TRBV6-3	once	TRBD1	TRBJ1-2	TGTGCCAGCAGTGACGGACAGGGGGCTTATGGCTACACCTTC	CASSDGQGAYGYTF
TRBV5-6	many	.	TRBJ2-3	TGTGCCAGCAGCCCGGTGACAGGAAGCACAGATACGCAGTATTTT	CASSPVTGSTDTQYF
TRBV10-3	.	TRBD1	TRBJ1-2	TGTGCCATCAGTGACTCGACAGGGGGCGGCTATGGCTACACCTTC	CAISDSTGGGYGYTF
TRBV30	.	.	TRBJ2-7	TGTGCCTGGAGTGTACACGGGGGACAGAGCTACGAGCAGTACTTC	CAWSVHGGQSYEQYF
TRBV24-1	.	TRBD1	TRBJ2-3	TGTGCCACTGCTGGGACAGCCACAGATACGCAGTATTTT	CATAGTATDTQYF
TRBV6-6	few	TRBD1	TRBJ1-6	TGTGCCAGCAGTTTAACATTGACAGGGCGTAATTCACCCCTCCACTTT	CASSLTLTGRNSPLHF
TRBV19	.	.	TRBJ2-1	TGTGCCAGTAGCCCTGTGGGGGGGGCCGCCTACAATGAGCAGTTCTTC	CASSPVGGAAYNEQFF
TRBV4-2	.	.	TRBJ2-5	TGTGCCAGCAGCCAAGAGACGCACTACAAAGAGACCCAGTACTTC	CASSQETHYKETQYF
TRBV7-9	.	TRBD2	TRBJ2-5	TGTGCCAGCAGCTCCGCGGGCCTAGCGGGAGGAGAGACCCAGTACTTC	CASSSAGLAGGETQYF
TRBV7-2	.	.	TRBJ1-4	TGTGCCAGCAGCTTGGGACTTGGGGGGACTAATGAAAAACTGTTTTTT	CASSLGLGGTNEKLFF
TRBV27	once	.	TRBJ2-3	TGTGCCAGCAGTCCGGGAGGCACAGATACGCAGTATTTT	CASSPGGTDTQYF
TRBV28	.	.	TRBJ2-2	TGTGCCAGCAGTGGGGGGAGTAACACCGGGGAGCTGTTTTTT	CASSGGSNTGELFF
TRBV18	.	.	TRBJ2-7	TGTGCCAGCTCACCGGCCCCTGGCCACGAGCAGTACTTC	CASSPAPGHEQYF
TRBV5-4	.	TRBD2	TRBJ2-3	TGTGCCAGCAAGCTAGCGGGAGATGATACGCAGTATTTT	CASKLAGDDTQYF
TRBV6-5	.	TRBD2	TRBJ2-7	TGTGCCAGCAGGGATAGCGGGAAGATATACGAGCAGTACTTC	CASRDSGKIYEQYF
TRBV5-4	.	TRBD2	TRBJ2-3	TGTGCCAGCAGCCCCCGGCGGGGGGCGGGCACAGATACGCAGTATTTT	CASSPRRGAGTDTQYF
TRBV9	.	.	TRBJ1-2	TGTGCCAGCAGCTTAACAGCTAACTATGGCTACACCTTC	CASSLTANYGYTF
TRBV28	.	TRBD2	TRBJ2-7	TGTGCCAGCAGTTTCCACCTAGCGGGATTATCCTACGAGCAGTACTTC	CASSFHLAGLSYEQYF
TRBV4-2	.	.	TRBJ1-2	TGTGCCAGCAGCCAAGAAGGGCAGGGAAATGGCTACACCTTC	CASSQEGQGNGYTF
TRBV10-3	.	.	TRBJ2-7	TGTGCCACCAGTGACCAGACGGGTAACTCCTACGAGCAGTACTTC	CATSDQTGNSYEQYF
TRBV28	.	TRBD2	TRBJ2-5	TGTGCCAGCAGCCCGACCCGTACAGCGGGAATACAAGAGACCCAGTACTTC	CASSPTRTAGIQETQYF
TRBV7-8	.	.	TRBJ1-2	TGTGCCAGCAGCTTGGGGGGAGTTACCTCTAGGGGCTACACCTTC	CASSLGGVTSRGYTF
TRBV5-6	.	.	TRBJ2-2	TGTGCCAGCAGCGGCTACAGGGCCACCGGGGAGCTGTTTTTT	CASSGYRATGELFF
TRBV2	.	TRBD2	TRBJ2-1	TGTGCCAGCAGCCCTATTCGCGGGGGACGCCACAATGAGCAGTTCTTC	CASSPIRGGRHNEQFF
TRBV7-3	.	.	TRBJ2-3	TGTGCCAGCAGCTCTGGGATGGGGCTAGGTACAGATACGCAGTATTTT	CASSSGMGLGTDTQYF
TRBV5-1	.	TRBD1	TRBJ2-1	TGCGCCAGCAGGCTCCGCGGCAGGGGGTATGACAATGAGCAGTTCTTC	CASRLRGRGYDNEQFF